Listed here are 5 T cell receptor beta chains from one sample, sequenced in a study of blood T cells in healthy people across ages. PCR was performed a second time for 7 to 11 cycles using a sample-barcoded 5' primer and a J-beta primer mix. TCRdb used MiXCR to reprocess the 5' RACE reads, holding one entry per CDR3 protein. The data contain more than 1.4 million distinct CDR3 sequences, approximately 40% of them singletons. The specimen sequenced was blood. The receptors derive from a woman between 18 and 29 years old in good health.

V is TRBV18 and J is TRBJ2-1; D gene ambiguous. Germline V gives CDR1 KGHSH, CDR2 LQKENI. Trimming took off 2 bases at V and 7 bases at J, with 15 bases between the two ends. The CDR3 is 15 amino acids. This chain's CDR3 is CASSPVGSRGNEQFF. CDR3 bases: TGTGCCAGCTCACCAGTCGGTTCCCGTGGGAATGAGCAGTTCTTC.

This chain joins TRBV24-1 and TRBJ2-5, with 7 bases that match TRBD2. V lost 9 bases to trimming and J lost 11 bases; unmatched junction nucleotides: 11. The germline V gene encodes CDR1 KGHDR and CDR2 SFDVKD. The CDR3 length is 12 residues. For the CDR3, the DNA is TGTGCCACCGCGGGGGTAGGCAACGGGCAGTACTTC. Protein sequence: CATAGVGNGQYF.

CDR3 loop: CSAPAGRSGETQYF. Here the CDR3 DNA reads TGCAGTGCCCCGGCGGGAAGGAGCGGAGAGACCCAGTACTTC. The chain has TRBV20-1 and TRBJ2-7; a weak D match, TRBD2 (6 bases). The J call may be in error: the DNA end matches TRBJ2-5 better. The CDR3 totals 14 residues. CDR1 is DFQATT and CDR2 is SNEGSKA in the germline V gene (reference sequence).

CDR3 loop: CASSSEAGAVTDTQYF. The DNA for the CDR3 is TGTGCCAGCAGCTCCGAAGCGGGGGCCGTCACAGATACGCAGTATTTT. V gene TRBV6-2 or TRBV6-3 combines with J gene TRBJ2-3; 8 nucleotides align to TRBD2. The CDR3 spans 16 residues. Trimming removed 6 bases from V and 2 bases from J; junction bases left unmatched: 10. Germline assignment: CDR1 MNHEY and CDR2 SVGEGT.

Here the CDR3 DNA reads TGTGCCAGCAGTGACGGCCAGAGGGGGTACTACGAGCAGTACTTC. Amino acid sequence: CASSDGQRGYYEQYF. The rearrangement uses TRBV2 and TRBJ2-7; D is possibly TRBD1 (6 bases). Trimming left V 3 bases short and J 3 bases short, with 15 bases between. The CDR3 consists of 15 residues. Germline V CDR1 and CDR2: SNHLY, FYNNEI.